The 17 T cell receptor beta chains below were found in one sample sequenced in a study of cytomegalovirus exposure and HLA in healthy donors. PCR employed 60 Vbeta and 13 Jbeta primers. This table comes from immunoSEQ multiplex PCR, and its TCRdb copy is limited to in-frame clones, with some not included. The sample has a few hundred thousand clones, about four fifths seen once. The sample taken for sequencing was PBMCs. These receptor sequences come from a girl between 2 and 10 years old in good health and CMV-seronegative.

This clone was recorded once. The DNA of the CDR3 is TGTGCCAGTGCAATTAGAGGAGGTGAGCAGTTCTTC. Translated, it gives CASAIRGGEQFF. J is TRBJ2-1 and V is TRBV2, with a tentative D call TRBD2 (5 bases). Per germline, CDR1 SNHLY and CDR2 FYNNEI. The CDR3 runs to 12 residues. The germline V and J ends were trimmed by 9 bases and 9 bases, with 15 bases remaining between them.

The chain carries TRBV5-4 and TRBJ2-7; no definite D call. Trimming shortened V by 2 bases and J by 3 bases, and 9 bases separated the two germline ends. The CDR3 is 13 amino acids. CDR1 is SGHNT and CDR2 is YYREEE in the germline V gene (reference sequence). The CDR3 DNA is TGTGCCAGCAGCTTAGACTTTTACTACGAGCAGTACTTC. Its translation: CASSLDFYYEQYF.

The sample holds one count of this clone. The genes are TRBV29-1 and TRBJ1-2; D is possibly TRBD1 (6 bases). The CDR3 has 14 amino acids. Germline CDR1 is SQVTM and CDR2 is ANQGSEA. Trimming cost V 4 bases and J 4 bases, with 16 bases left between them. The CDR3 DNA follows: TGCAGCGTTGCTTTCGCGGACAGCACCTATGGCTACACCTTC. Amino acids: CSVAFADSTYGYTF.

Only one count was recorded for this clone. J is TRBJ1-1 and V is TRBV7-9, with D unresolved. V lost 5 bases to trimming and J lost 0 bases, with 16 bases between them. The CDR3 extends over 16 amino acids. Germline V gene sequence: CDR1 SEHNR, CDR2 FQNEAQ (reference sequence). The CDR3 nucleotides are TGTGCCAGCAGCCCGCGGGTTTTGGGGTTGAACACTGAAGCTTTCTTT. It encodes CASSPRVLGLNTEAFF. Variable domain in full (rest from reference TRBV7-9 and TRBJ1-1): DTGVSQNPRHKITKRGQNVTFRCDPISEHNRLYWYRQTLGQGPEFLTYFQNEAQLEKSRLLSDRFSAERPKGSFSTLEIQRTEQGDSAMYLCASSPRVLGLNTEAFFGQGTRLTVV.

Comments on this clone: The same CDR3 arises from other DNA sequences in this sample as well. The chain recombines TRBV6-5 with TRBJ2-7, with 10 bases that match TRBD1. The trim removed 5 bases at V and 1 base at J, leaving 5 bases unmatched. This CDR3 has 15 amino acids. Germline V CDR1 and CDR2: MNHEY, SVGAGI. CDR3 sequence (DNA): TGTGCCAGCAGTGGACCGGGACAGGGGTCCTACGAGCAGTACTTC. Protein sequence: CASSGPGQGSYEQYF.

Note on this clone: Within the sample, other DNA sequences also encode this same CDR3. The CDR3 sequence: CASSSPGRPQHF. The CDR3 bases are TGTGCCAGCAGTTCCCCCGGGAGGCCCCAGCATTTT. The chain employs TRBV27 and TRBJ1-5; D ambiguous. The V gene's germline CDR1 is MNHEY and CDR2 SMNVEV (reference sequence). CDR3 length equals 12 residues. V lost 4 bases and J 9 bases, leaving 10 bases between the germline ends.

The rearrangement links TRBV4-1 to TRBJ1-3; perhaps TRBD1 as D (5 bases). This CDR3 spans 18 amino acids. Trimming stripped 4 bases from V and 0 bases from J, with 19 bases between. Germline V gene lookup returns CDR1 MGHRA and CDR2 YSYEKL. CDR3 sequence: CASSPSGRGPNSGNTIYF. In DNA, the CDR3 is TGCGCCAGCAGCCCCTCGGGTAGGGGCCCCAACTCTGGAAACACCATATATTTT.

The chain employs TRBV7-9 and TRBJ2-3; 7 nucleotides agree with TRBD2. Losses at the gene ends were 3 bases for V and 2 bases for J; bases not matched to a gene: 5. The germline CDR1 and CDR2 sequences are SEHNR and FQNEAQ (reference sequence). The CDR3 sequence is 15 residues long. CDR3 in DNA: TGTGCCAGCAGCTTTGGGACTACAAACACAGATACGCAGTATTTT. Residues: CASSFGTTNTDTQYF.

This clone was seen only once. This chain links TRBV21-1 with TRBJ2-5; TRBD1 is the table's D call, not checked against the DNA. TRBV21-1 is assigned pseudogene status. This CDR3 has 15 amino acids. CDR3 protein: CASSKNSDREETQYF. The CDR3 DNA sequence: TGTGCCAGCAGCAAAAATTCGGACAGAGAAGAGACCCAGTACTTC.

This CDR3 reads CASSRWGDSANYGYTF. DNA for the CDR3: TGTGCCAGCAGTCGATGGGGGGACTCAGCTAACTATGGCTACACCTTC. The chain combines TRBV27 with TRBJ1-2; possible D gene TRBD1, 5 bases. The V gene's germline CDR1 is MNHEY and CDR2 SMNVEV (reference sequence). There are 16 residues in the CDR3. V lost 5 bases to trimming and J lost 0 bases, with 16 bases between them.

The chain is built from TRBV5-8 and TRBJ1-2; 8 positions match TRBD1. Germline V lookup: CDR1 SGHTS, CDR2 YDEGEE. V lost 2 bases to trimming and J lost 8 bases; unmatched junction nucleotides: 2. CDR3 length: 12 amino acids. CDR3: CASSLQGGGYTF. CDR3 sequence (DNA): TGTGCCAGCAGCTTACAGGGGGGCGGCTACACCTTC.

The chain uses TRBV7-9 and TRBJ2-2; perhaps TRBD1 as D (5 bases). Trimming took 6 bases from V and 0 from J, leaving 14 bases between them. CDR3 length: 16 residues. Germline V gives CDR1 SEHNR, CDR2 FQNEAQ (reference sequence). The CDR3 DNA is TGTGCCAGCAGGGGCCTAGGCAGGGCGAACACCGGGGAGCTGTTTTTT. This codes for CASRGLGRANTGELFF.

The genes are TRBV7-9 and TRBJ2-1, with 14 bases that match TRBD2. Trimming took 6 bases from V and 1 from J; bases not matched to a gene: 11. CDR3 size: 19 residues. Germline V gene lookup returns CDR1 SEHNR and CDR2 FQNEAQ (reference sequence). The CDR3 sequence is CASSPVRLAGGPSYNEQFF. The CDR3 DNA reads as TGTGCCAGCAGTCCCGTGAGACTAGCGGGAGGGCCATCCTACAATGAGCAGTTCTTC.

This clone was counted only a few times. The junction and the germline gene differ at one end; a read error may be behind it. CDR3 in amino acids: CSSSLGRGPYEQYF. The CDR3 region has the DNA TGTTCCAGCAGCTTAGGCAGGGGTCCCTACGAGCAGTACTTC. The V gene is TRBV7-9, the J gene TRBJ2-7; D might be TRBD1 (6 bases). The CDR3 loop spans 14 amino acids. Germline CDR1 and CDR2: SEHNR and FQNEAQ (reference sequence).

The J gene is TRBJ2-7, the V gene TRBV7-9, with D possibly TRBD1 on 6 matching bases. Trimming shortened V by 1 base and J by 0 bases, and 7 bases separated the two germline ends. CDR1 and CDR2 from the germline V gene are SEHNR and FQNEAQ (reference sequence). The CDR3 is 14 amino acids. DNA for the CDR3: TGTGCCAGCAGCTTAGTGGACAGCTCCTACGAGCAGTACTTC. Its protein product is CASSLVDSSYEQYF.

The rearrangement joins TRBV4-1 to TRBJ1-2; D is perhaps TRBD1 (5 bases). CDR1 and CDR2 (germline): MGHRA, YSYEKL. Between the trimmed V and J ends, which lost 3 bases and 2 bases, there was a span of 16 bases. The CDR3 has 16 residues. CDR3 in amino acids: CASSHHLQDSNYGYTF. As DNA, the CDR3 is TGCGCCAGCAGCCACCATCTACAGGATTCCAACTATGGCTACACCTTC.

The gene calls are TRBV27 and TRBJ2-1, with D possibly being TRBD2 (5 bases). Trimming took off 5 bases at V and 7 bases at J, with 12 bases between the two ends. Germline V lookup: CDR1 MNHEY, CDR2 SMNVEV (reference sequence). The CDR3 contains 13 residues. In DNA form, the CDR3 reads TGTGCCAGCAGTCCCGGGATACAAAATGAGCAGTTCTTC. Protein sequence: CASSPGIQNEQFF.